Sequencing of this T cell receptor (beta chain) was carried out in a study of monozygotic twins with cystic fibrosis. The CDR3 is 14 amino acids. The V and J ends lost 3 bases and 1 base respectively, with 8 bases between them. The germline V gene encodes CDR1 SEHNR and CDR2 FQNEAQ (reference sequence). Clones were sequenced by immunoSEQ multiplex PCR, and TCRdb holds only the in-frame ones, with some missing. Seen here are approximately 7,200 clones, about 94% observed once, and the top ten hold roughly 0.56%. The sequence was collected from a boy between 2 and 10 years old with cystic fibrosis. This chain uses TRBV7-9 with TRBJ2-3; tentatively, D is TRBD1 or TRBD2 (5 bases each). Sequenced input: blood. Here the CDR3 reads CASSLRGRTDTQYF. The CDR3 DNA is TGTGCCAGCAGCTTGAGGGGACGCACAGATACGCAGTATTTT.